These T cell receptor beta chains were read from a single sample in a study of post-analysis software for immune sequencing data. TCRdb re-derived calls from the PCR reads in MiXCR, one entry per CDR3 protein. The sample lists hundreds of thousands of distinct CDR3 sequences; 44% were seen once. Sequenced sample: blood. These receptors all stem from a girl aged 5 to 17 with multiple sclerosis. Each CDR3 is given with its conserved first and last residue. The D gene is left open where the match is weak. Part of the rows lack a size; the others show once, few, many or a class for expanded clones.

TRBV20-1	.	10	.	TRBJ1-1	CSAIRSEAFF	TGCAGTGCTATCCGGTCTGAAGCTTTCTTT
TRBV7-9	.	13	TRBD1	TRBJ1-2	CASSLDGQAGYTF	TGTGCCAGCAGCTTAGACGGACAGGCCGGGTACACCTTC
TRBV6-5	.	20	TRBD2	TRBJ2-1	CASSYSIAGGPQSSYNEQFF	TGTGCCAGCAGTTACTCGATAGCGGGGGGACCTCAAAGCTCCTACAATGAGCAGTTCTTC
TRBV10-3	.	15	.	TRBJ2-3	CAISVGIDPTDTQYF	TGTGCCATCAGTGTCGGCATCGACCCCACAGATACGCAGTATTTT
TRBV29-1	.	14	.	TRBJ1-2	CSVEGSQVDYGYTF	TGCAGCGTTGAAGGATCACAGGTCGACTATGGCTACACCTTC
TRBV5-1	.	11	.	TRBJ2-7	CASSNTGEQYF	TGCGCCAGCAGCAATACAGGCGAGCAGTACTTC
TRBV7-2	.	14	TRBD1	TRBJ1-2	CASSRTGGPSGYTF	TGTGCCAGCAGCCGCACAGGGGGACCGTCTGGCTACACCTTC
TRBV5-1	.	14	.	TRBJ2-7	CASSLERGYNEQYF	TGCGCCAGCAGCTTGGAACGGGGGTACAATGAGCAGTACTTC
TRBV6-5	.	14	TRBD1	TRBJ1-2	CASTVGQGADGYTF	TGTGCCAGCACTGTAGGACAGGGGGCTGATGGCTACACCTTC
TRBV5-1	.	13	.	TRBJ2-3	CASSLERPDTQYF	TGCGCCAGCAGCTTGGAAAGACCAGATACGCAGTATTTT
TRBV6-5	.	15	TRBD2	TRBJ2-7	CASSYSKLASTEQYF	TGTGCCAGCAGTTACTCGAAACTAGCGTCAACCGAGCAGTACTTC
TRBV29-1	.	13	TRBD1	TRBJ1-4	CSVGDRVYEKLFF	TGCAGCGTGGGGGACAGGGTCTATGAAAAACTGTTTTTT
TRBV5-5	.	16	.	TRBJ2-7	CASSLAKGEVPYEQYF	TGTGCCAGCAGCTTGGCCAAGGGGGAGGTCCCCTACGAGCAGTACTTC
TRBV2	.	12	.	TRBJ2-5	CASSGLRETQYF	TGTGCCAGCAGCGGGTTGCGAGAGACCCAGTACTTC
TRBV21-1	few	15	.	TRBJ2-3	CASSSVPPSTDTQYF	TGTGCCAGCAGCAGTGTTCCTCCTAGCACAGATACGCAGTATTTT
TRBV5-1	.	16	.	TRBJ2-7	CASSSEGTLGSYEQYF	TGCGCCAGCAGCTCCGAGGGGACGCTGGGATCCTACGAGCAGTACTTC
TRBV12-3/TRBV12-4	.	12	.	TRBJ1-6	CASSFNSQPLHF	TGTGCCAGCAGTTTCAACAGCCAACCCCTCCACTTT
TRBV12-3/TRBV12-4	.	15	.	TRBJ2-2	CASSSWEASFGELFF	TGTGCCAGCAGCTCGTGGGAGGCCTCGTTCGGGGAGCTGTTTTTT
TRBV7-9	.	15	TRBD2	TRBJ2-7	CASSLSSGPSYEQYF	TGTGCCAGCAGTTTGTCTAGCGGGCCCTCCTACGAGCAGTACTTC
TRBV4-2	.	17	.	TRBJ2-1	CASSRDISGSSYNEQFF	TGTGCCAGCAGCCGGGACATTAGCGGTAGCTCCTACAATGAGCAGTTCTTC
TRBV4-1	many	14	.	TRBJ2-7	CASSQVQASYEQYF	TGCGCCAGCAGCCAAGTACAGGCCTCCTACGAGCAGTACTTC
TRBV20-1	.	14	.	TRBJ2-5	CSAIEQLSSNEQYF	TGCAGTGCTATCGAACAGTTATCATCCAATGAGCAGTACTTC